A single count supports the clone carrying this TCR beta chain. Its specificity is unknown. Trimming took 0 bases from V and 8 from J; bases not matched to a gene: 2. From germline, CDR1 is SGHRS and CDR2 YFSETQ. This CDR3 is built from 13 residues. The protocol was immunoSEQ multiplex PCR, while the TCRdb copy is restricted to in-frame clones and leaves out a portion. The sample has fewer than 90,000 clones; 80% to 90% are singletons. The record originates from a study of T cells in localized non-small cell lung cancer. Study-wide results and caveats: Adjacent lung was found to contain a median roughly 60 of the top 100 tumor clones. Longer overall survival accompanied higher blood T cell density. T cell clonality was highest in uninvolved adjacent lung, above tumor. Only one tumor region was sequenced, so heterogeneity remains possible.

The sequenced sample was peripheral blood, obtained before any cancer treatment. The sequence was obtained from a man between 35 and 75 years old with stage I lung adenocarcinoma. This chain joins TRBV5-1 and TRBJ2-4; 7 bases map to TRBD2. CDR3 in DNA: TGCGCCAGCAGCTTGGAACTAGCGCACATTCAGTACTTC. Its translation is CASSLELAHIQYF.